This T cell receptor (beta chain) was found in a study of T cells after yellow fever vaccination. Looked up from germline, CDR1 is SGHTA and CDR2 is FQGNSA. The CDR3 length is 15 residues. Study conclusions and caveats: Weaker, the secondary response had a peak occurring faster, on day 5 versus 15. Across the CD4 and CD8 compartments, a small share of clonotypes was present in both.

TCRdb processed the 5' RACE reads anew with MiXCR; each CDR3 protein has one entry. The data show under 400,000 distinct CDR3 sequences, with 9.5% to 15% seen just once and approximately 3.4% held by the top ten. On this clonotype: Its specificity is unknown. The junction departs from germline at one end; a sequencing error may be responsible.

The receptor comes from a man between 18 and 29 years old who received the YFV17D yellow fever vaccine. The genes are TRBV7-2 and TRBJ2-7; TRBD1 aligns across 8 bases. Source: CD4+ T cells sorted from PBMCs, taken 15 days after the yellow fever booster vaccination. The CDR3 reads CASSLDVGTGYDQYF. In DNA, the CDR3 is TGTGCCAGCAGCTTAGATGTTGGGACAGGCTACGATCAGTACTTC.